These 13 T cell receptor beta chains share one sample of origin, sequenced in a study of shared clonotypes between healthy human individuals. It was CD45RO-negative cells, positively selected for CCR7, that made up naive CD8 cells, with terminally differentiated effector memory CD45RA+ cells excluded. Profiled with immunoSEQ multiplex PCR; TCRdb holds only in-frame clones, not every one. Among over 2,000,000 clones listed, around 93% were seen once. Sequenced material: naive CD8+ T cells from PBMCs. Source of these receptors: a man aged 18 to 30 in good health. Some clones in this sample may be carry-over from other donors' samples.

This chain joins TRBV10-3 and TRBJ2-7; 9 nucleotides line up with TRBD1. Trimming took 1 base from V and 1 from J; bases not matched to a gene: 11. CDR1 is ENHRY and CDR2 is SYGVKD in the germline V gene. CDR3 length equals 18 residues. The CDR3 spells CAISELGSDRGLSYEQYF. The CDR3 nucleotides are TGTGCCATCAGTGAGTTGGGTTCGGACAGGGGCCTTTCCTACGAGCAGTACTTC.

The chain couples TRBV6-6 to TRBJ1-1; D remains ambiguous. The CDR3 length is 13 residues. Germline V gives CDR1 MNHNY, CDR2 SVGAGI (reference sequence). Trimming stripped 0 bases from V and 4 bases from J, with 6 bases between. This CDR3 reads CASSYSRLTEAFF. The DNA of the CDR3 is TGTGCCAGCAGTTACTCAAGACTCACTGAAGCTTTCTTT.

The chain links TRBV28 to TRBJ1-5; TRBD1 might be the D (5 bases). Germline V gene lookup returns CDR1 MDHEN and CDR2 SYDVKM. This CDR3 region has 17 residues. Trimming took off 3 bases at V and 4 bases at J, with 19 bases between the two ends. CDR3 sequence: CASSLGVRGLRNQPQHF. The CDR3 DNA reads TGTGCCAGCAGTTTGGGTGTACGGGGGTTGAGGAATCAGCCCCAGCATTTT.

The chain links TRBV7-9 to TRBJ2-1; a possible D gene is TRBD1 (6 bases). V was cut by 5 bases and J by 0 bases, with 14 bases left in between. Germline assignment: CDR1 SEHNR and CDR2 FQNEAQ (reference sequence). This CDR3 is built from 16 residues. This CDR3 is CASSIHRDNSYNEQFF. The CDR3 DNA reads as TGTGCCAGCAGCATCCACCGGGACAACTCCTACAATGAGCAGTTCTTC. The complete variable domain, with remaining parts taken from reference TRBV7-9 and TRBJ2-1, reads DTGVSQNPRHKITKRGQNVTFRCDPISEHNRLYWYRQTLGQGPEFLTYFQNEAQLEKSRLLSDRFSAERPKGSFSTLEIQRTEQGDSAMYLCASSIHRDNSYNEQFFGPGTRLTVL.

CDR3 in DNA: TGTGCCAGCAGCCGGGACAGGGGAGACGAGCAGTACTTC. Its protein is CASSRDRGDEQYF. This chain uses TRBV5-4 with TRBJ2-7; 10 bases agree with TRBD1. CDR1 is SGHNT, CDR2 YYREEE, per germline (reference sequence). J gave up 5 bases and V 4 bases, and 3 bases lay outside the gene matches. This CDR3 is 13 amino acids long.

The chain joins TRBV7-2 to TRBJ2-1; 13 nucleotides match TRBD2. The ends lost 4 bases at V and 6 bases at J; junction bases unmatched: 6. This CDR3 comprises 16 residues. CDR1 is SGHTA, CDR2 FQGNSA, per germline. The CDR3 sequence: CASSSRTSGSGNEQFF. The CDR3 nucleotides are TGTGCCAGCAGCTCTCGGACTAGCGGGAGTGGCAATGAGCAGTTCTTC.

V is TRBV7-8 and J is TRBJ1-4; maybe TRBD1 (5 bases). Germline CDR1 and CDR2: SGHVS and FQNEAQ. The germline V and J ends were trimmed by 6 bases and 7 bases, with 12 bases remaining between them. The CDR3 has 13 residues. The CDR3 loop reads CASRLGRGEKLFF. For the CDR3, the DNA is TGTGCCAGCAGACTCGGTAGGGGTGAAAAACTGTTTTTT.

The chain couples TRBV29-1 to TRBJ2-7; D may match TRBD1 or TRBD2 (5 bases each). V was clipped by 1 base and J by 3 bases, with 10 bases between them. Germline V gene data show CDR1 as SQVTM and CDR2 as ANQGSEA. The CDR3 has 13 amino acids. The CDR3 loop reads CSVEGRGFYEQYF. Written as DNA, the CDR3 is TGCAGCGTTGAAGGACGGGGCTTCTACGAGCAGTACTTC.

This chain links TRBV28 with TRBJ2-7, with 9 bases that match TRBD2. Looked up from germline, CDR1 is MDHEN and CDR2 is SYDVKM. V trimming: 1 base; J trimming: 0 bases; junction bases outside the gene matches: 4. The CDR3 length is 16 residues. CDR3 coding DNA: TGTGCCAGCAGTTTATCTCGCGGGAGGGGCTCCTACGAGCAGTACTTC. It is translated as CASSLSRGRGSYEQYF.

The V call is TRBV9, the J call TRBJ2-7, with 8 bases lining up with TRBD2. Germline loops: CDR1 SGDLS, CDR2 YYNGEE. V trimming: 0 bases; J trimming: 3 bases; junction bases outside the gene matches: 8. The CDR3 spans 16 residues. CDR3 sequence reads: CASSVGGGRTYYEQYF. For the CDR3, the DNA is TGTGCCAGCAGCGTAGGAGGCGGGAGGACCTACTACGAGCAGTACTTC. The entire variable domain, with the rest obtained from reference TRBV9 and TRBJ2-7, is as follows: DSGVTQTPKHLITATGQRVTLRCSPRSGDLSVYWYQQSLDQGLQFLIQYYNGEERAKGNILERFSAQQFPDLHSELNLSSLELGDSALYFCASSVGGGRTYYEQYFGPGTRLTVT.

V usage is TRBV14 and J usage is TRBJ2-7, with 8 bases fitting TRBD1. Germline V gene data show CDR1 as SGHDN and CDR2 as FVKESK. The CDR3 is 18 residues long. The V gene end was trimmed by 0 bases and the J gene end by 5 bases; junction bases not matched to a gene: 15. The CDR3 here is CASSQDLFRTGKGDEQYF. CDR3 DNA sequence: TGTGCCAGCAGCCAAGATCTATTTAGGACAGGGAAGGGCGACGAGCAGTACTTC.

CDR3 loop: CASSSRASGRPYEQYF. CDR3 in DNA: TGTGCCAGCAGCTCAAGGGCTAGCGGACGCCCATACGAGCAGTACTTC. The V call is TRBV7-6, the J call TRBJ2-7; TRBD2 agrees at 7 bases. The CDR3 has 16 residues. V lost 4 bases and J lost 4; bases outside the gene matches: 13. The V gene's germline CDR1 is SGHVS and CDR2 FNYEAQ.

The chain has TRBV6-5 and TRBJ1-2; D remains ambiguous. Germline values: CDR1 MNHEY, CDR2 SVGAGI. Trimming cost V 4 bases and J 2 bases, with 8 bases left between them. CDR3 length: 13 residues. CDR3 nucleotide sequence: TGTGCCAGCAGTTCGGTGGCAAACTATGGCTACACCTTC. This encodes CASSSVANYGYTF.